This T cell receptor beta chain was documented in a study of molecular identifiers for immune sequencing clone quantification (dated by TCRdb to the late 2010s). Describing the broader study: For a replicate experiment, RNA from approximately 20,000 or 100,000 naive CD8 T cells was divided into five aliquots, of which four were sequenced. The study was a methods study using CD8 T cells to benchmark molecular-identifier clustering-based TCR repertoire sequencing (MIDCIRS) and TCR RNA copy counting.

Libraries of naive CD8 T cells were built from about 20,000 to 1,000,000 sorted cells, with 10%, 30% or 50% of the purified RNA used. On a BD FACSAria II, naive CD8 T cells were FACS-sorted as CD8+CD4-CCR7+CD45RA+ and collected into RLT Plus buffer. To test detection sensitivity, Jurkat RNA equal to under 13 TCR copies was added to samples of roughly 17,000-1,100,000 naive CD8 T cells. CD8 T cells were enriched with RosetteSep CD8+ T Cell Enrichment Cocktail and Ficoll-Paque, followed by ACK red cell lysis. The research as a whole found: Modeling indicated around 2.7 TCR RNA copies recovered per cell, compared with 7.5 to 10 by digital PCR, which implies a capture efficiency of approximately 31%. In CMV-specific effector cells, over 97% of molecules were held by clones above 20 RNA copies, whereas under 1% of molecules were held by such clones in naive cells. A single cell's worth of spiked-in Jurkat TCR RNA was reported detectable even among around 970,000 naive CD8 T cells. The naive libraries included spiked-in Jurkat TCR RNA (about ten copies' worth), and this Jurkat TCR RNA is not part of the donor repertoire. When barcode sub-clustering was not used, chimeric consensus sequences inflated TCR diversity, with chimeras reaching as high as 47%. Highly expanded clone sizes could be underestimated if identical TCR molecules share a barcode.

CDR1 KGHDR and CDR2 SFDVKD were looked up in the germline V gene. Spanning cysteine to phenylalanine, the CDR3 consists of 14 amino acids. Just CDR3 DNA is preserved here, 42 bases in frame from base 1. V is cut by 8 bases and J by 4 bases, and the space between the germline ends is 16 bases. This clonotype was seen repeatedly, ten times or more. Its antigen is currently not known. No base quality information exists; no much larger clone differs at one position. Receptor amplification or capture employed PCR. Sequencing was carried out with a NextSeq 500. Bulk TCR libraries were prepared as previously described, using TCR primers listed in Table S5. The Qiagen AllPrep DNA/RNA kit was used to purify total RNA. Before any analysis, reads coming from multiple sequencing runs of the same library were combined into one pool. As for the authors' bioinformatics: Reads were retained only if an exact TCR constant sequence was present, and the retained reads were trimmed to 150 nt and grouped according to their 12-nt molecular barcodes. Reads in each barcode group were sub-clustered using a 15% Levenshtein threshold, and a quality-weighted consensus sequence was built for each RNA molecule. Non-functional sequences were discarded, and so were lower-count sequences lying one edit away from another sequence. Barcode sub-clusters with fewer than 20% of the maximum read count were removed, based on fitting two negative binomial distributions. Starting from the raw public reads, TCRdb applied fastp trimming at Q25, assembled clones with MiXCR and retained in-frame beta chains. Each record represents a unique CDR3 protein, reported with the most common genes and DNA among its rows. TCRdb's processing, not the authors', yielded these V and J calls. The sample table lists 490,000 or so distinct CDR3 sequences, about 26% of them with a count of one. Roughly 0.79% of the sample belongs to the ten largest clones.

This receptor was obtained from a human donor in good health. Some libraries in this study had Jurkat cell RNA spiked in. Sequenced input: naive CD8+ T cells from blood, with Jurkat cell RNA spiked in. Reading the label with the study, this specimen's cell subset or site is: FACS-sorted CD8+CD4-CCR7+CD45RA+ naive T cells. The chain is encoded by TRBV24-1 joined to TRBJ1-1, with no confidently assigned D gene. In nucleotides, the sequence is TGTGCCACCAATTTACAGCGTCACGGCACTGAAGCTTTCTTT. Its coded protein is CATNLQRHGTEAFF.